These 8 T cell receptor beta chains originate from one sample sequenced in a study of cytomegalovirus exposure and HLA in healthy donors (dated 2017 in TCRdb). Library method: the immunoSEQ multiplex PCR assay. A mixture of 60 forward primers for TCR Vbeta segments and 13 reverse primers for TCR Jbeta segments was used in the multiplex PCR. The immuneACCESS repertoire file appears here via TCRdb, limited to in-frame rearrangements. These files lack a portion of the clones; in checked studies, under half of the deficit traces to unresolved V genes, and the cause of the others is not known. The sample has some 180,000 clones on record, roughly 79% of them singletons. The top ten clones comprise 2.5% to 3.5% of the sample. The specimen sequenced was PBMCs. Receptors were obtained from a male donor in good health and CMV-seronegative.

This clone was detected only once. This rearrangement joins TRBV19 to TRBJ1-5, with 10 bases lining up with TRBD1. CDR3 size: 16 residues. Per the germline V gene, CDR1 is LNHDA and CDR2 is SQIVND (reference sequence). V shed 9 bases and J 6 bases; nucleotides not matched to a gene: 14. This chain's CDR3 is CASAGQGPYRGQPQHF. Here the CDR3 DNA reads TGTGCCAGCGCGGGACAGGGGCCCTATAGGGGTCAGCCCCAGCATTTT.

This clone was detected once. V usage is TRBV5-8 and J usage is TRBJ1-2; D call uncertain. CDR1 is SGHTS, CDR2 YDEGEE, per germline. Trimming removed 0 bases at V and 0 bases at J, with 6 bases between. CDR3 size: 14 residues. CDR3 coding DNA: TGTGCCAGCAGCTTGGGTACAGCTAACTATGGCTACACCTTC. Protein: CASSLGTANYGYTF.

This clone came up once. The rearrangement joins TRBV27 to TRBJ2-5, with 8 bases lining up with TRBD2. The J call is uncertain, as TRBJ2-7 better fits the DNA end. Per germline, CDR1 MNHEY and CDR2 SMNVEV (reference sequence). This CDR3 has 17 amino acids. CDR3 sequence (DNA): TGTGCCAGCAGTTTAAGGACTAGCTTTCCCGGAGTCTACGAGCAGTACTTC. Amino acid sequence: CASSLRTSFPGVYEQYF.

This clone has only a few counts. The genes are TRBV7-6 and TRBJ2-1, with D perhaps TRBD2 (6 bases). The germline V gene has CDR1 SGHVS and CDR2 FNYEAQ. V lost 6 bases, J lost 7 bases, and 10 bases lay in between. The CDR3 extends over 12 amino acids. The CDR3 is CASSSGGNEQFF. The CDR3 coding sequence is TGTGCCAGCAGTTCAGGAGGGAATGAGCAGTTCTTC. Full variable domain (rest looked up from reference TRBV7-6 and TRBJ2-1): GAGVSQSPRYKVTKRGQDVALRCDPISGHVSLYWYRQALGQGPEFLTYFNYEAQQDKSGLPNDRFSAERPEGSISTLTIQRTEQRDSAMYRCASSSGGNEQFFGPGTRLTVL.

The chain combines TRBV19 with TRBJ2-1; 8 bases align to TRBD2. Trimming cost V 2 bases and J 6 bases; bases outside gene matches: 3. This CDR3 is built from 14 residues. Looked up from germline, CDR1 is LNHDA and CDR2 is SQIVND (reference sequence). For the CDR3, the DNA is TGTGCCAGTAGTATAAGTCTAGCGGGCAATGAGCAGTTCTTC. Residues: CASSISLAGNEQFF.

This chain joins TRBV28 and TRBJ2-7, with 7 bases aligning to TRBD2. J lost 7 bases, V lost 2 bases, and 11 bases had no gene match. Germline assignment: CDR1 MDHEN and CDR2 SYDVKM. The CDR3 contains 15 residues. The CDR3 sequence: CASSLVSGTPREQYF. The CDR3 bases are TGTGCCAGCAGTTTAGTAAGCGGGACCCCTCGGGAGCAGTACTTC. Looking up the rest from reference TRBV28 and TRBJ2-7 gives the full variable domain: DVKVTQSSRYLVKRTGEKVFLECVQDMDHENMFWYRQDPGLGLRLIYFSYDVKMKEKGDIPEGYSVSREKKERFSLILESASTNQTSMYLCASSLVSGTPREQYFGPGTRLTVT.

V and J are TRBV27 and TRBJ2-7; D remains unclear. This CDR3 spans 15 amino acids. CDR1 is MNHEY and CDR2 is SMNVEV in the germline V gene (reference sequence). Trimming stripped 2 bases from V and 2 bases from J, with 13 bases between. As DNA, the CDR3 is TGTGCCAGCAGTTTAGTATCTTCCCTTACCTACGAGCAGTACTTC. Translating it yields CASSLVSSLTYEQYF.

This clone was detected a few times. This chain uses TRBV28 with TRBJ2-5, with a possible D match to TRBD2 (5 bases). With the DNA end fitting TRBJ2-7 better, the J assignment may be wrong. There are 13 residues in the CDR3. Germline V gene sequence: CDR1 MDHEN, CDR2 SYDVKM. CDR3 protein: CASKLDFSYEQYF. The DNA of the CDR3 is TGTGCCAGCAAGTTGGACTTCTCCTACGAGCAGTACTTC.